The entry below gives a single T cell receptor beta chain sequence along with its context. Its target is not known. The data were obtained in a study of cytotoxic CD8 clonotypes in ibrutinib-treated CLL. General study results and limits: Clonality went up at ibrutinib response and then declined back toward baseline at progression. Baseline-level clonality went beyond age-matched healthy donors and moved in step with circulating CD8+ T-cell counts. The clonality rise at ibrutinib response reflected private clonotype expansion.

Between the trimmed V and J ends, which lost 4 bases and 0 bases, there was a span of 9 bases. In germline, CDR1 is MNHNY, CDR2 SVGAGI (reference sequence). The CDR3 runs 14 residues. With sequencing, the targeted depth ranged from 1 in 200,000 to 1 in 1 million T cells. Sequenced by immunoSEQ multiplex PCR; TCRdb stores in-frame clones only, minus some. The table records about 300,000 clones, around 76% of them present only once. The clonotype was recovered from a human donor with chronic lymphocytic leukemia. The genes are TRBV6-6 and TRBJ1-1; D not certain. The sample here was PBMCs, taken at disease progression, from a patient treated with ibrutinib. CDR3 in DNA: TGTGCCAGCAGTTCCGGAGGGCTGAACACTGAAGCTTTCTTT. Translated: CASSSGGLNTEAFF.